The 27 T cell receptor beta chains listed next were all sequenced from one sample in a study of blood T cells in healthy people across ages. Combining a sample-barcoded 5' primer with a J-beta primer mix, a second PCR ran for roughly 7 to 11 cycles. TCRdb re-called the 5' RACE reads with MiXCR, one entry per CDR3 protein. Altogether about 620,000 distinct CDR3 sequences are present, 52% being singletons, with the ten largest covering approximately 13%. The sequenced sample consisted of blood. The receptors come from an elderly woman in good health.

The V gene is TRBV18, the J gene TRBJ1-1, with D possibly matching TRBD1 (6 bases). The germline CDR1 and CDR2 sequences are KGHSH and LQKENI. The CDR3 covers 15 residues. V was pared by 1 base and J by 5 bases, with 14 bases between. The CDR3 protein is CASSPREQGHTEAFF. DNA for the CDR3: TGTGCCAGCTCACCACGTGAACAGGGACATACTGAAGCTTTCTTT.

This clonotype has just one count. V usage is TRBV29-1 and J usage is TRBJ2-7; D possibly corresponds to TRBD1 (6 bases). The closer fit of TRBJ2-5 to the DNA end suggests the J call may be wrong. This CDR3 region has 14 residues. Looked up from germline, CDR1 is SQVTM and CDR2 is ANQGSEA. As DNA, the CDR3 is TGCAGCGTTGAAGATAACAGGGCACAGGAGACCCAGTACTTC. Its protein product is CSVEDNRAQETQYF.

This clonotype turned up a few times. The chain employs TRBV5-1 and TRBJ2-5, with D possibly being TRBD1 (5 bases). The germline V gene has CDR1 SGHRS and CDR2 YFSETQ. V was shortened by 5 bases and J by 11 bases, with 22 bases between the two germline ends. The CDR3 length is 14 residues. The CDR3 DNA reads TGCGCCAGCAGAGGGTATAGGGGCGACAATGAGCAGTACTTC. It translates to CASRGYRGDNEQYF.

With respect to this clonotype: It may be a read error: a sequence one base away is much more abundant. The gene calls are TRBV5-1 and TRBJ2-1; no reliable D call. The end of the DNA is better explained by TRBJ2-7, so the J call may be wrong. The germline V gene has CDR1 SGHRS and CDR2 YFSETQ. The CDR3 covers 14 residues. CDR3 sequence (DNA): TGCGCCAGCAGCGTGGGCCTCCTGACGGGCGAGCAGTACTTC. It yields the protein CASSVGLLTGEQYF.

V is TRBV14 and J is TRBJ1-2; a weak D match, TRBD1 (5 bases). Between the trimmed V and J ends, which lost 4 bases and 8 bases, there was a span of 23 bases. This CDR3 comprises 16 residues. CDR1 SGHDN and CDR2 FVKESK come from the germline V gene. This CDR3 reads CASSPLYGDARRGYTF. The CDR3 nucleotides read TGTGCCAGCAGCCCCCTCTACGGGGACGCGAGGCGGGGCTACACCTTC.

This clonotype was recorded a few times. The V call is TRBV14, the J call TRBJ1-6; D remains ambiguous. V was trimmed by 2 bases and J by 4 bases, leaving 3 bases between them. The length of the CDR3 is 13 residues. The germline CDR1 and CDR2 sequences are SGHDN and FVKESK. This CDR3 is CASSQLYNSPLHF. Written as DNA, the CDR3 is TGTGCCAGCAGCCAACTGTATAATTCACCCCTCCACTTT.

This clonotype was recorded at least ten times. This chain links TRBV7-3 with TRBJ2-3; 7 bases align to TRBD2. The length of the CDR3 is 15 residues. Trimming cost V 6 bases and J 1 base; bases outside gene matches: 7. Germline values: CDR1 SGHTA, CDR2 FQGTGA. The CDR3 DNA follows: TGTGCCAGCAGAGTGGGAGGGCCGGGCACAGATACGCAGTATTTT. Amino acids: CASRVGGPGTDTQYF. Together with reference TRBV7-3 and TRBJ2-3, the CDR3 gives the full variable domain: GAGVSQTPSNKVTEKGKYVELRCDPISGHTALYWYRQSLGQGPEFLIYFQGTGAADDSGLPNDRFFAVRPEGSVSTLKIQRTERGDSAVYLCASRVGGPGTDTQYFGPGTRLTVL.

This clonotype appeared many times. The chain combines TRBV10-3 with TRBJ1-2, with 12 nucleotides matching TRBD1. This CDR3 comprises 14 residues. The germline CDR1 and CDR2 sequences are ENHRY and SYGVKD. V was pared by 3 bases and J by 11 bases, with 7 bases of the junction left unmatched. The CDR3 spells CAISDGTGGAVYTF. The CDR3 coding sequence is TGTGCCATCAGTGATGGGACAGGGGGCGCGGTGTACACCTTC.

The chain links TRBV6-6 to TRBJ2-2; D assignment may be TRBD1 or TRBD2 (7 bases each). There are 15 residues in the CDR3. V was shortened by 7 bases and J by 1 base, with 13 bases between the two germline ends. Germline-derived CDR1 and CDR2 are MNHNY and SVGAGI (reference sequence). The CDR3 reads CASNQGGVNTGELFF. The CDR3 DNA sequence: TGTGCCAGCAACCAGGGGGGGGTGAACACCGGGGAGCTGTTTTTT.

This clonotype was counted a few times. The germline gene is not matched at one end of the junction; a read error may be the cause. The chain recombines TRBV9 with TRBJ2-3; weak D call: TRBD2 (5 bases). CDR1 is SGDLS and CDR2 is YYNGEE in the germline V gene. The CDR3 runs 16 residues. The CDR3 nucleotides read TGTGCCAGCAGCGTAGATCGGGGTGGAAGCACAGATATGCAGTATTTT. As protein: CASSVDRGGSTDMQYF.

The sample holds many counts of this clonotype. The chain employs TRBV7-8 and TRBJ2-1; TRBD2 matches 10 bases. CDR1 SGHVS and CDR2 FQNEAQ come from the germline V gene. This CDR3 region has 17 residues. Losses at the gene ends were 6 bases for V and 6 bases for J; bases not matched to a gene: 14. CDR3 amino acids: CASSSGSGRAEGNEQFF. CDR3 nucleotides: TGTGCCAGCAGTAGTGGGAGCGGGAGGGCCGAAGGCAATGAGCAGTTCTTC.

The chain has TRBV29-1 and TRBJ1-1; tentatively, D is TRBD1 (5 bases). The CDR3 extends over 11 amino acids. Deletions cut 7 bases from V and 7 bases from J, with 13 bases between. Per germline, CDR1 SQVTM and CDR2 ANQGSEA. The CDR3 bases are TGCAGCGCTGCACCGGGACTTGAAGCTTTCTTT. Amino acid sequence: CSAAPGLEAFF. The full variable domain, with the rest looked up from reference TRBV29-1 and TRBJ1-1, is SAVISQKPSRDICQRGTSLTIQCQVDSQVTMMFWYRQQPGQSLTLIATANQGSEATYESGFVIDKFPISRPNLTFSTLTVSNMSPEDSSIYLCSAAPGLEAFFGQGTRLTVV.

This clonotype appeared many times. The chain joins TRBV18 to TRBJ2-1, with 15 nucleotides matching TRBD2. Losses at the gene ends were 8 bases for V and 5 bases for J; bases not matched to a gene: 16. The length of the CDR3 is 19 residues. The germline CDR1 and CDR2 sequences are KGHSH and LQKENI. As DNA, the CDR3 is TGTGCCAGCCTAGGGACAACTACGGGACTAGCGGGAGGAAACAATGAGCAGTTCTTC. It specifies CASLGTTTGLAGGNNEQFF.

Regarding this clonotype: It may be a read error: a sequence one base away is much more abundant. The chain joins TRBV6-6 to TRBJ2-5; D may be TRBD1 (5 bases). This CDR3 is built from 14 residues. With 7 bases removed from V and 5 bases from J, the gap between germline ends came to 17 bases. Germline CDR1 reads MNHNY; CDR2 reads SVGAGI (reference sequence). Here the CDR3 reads CASTHMGPYETQYF. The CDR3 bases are TGTGCCAGCACCCACATGGGGCCGTATGAGACCCAGTACTTC.

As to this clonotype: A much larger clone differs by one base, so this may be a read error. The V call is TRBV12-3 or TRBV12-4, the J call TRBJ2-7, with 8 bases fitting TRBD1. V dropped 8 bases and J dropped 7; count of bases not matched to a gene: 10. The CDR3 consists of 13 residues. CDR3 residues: CASLDRGYNEQYF. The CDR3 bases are TGTGCCAGCCTCGACAGGGGATACAATGAGCAGTACTTC.

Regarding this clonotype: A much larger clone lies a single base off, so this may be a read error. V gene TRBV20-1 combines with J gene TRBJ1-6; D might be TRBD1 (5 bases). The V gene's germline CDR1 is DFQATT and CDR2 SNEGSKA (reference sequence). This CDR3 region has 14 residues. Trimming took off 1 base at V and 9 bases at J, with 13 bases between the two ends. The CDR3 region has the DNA TGCAGTGCTAGAGTGGCGGGGCCGGGTTCACCCCTCCACTTT. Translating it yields CSARVAGPGSPLHF.

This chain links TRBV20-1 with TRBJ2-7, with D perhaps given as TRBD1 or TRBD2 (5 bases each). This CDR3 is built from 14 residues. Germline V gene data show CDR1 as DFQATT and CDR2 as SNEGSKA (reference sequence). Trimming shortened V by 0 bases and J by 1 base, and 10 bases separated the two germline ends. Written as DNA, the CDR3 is TGCAGTGCTAGAGATTTGGGGGAGTCCTACGAGCAGTACTTC. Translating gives CSARDLGESYEQYF.

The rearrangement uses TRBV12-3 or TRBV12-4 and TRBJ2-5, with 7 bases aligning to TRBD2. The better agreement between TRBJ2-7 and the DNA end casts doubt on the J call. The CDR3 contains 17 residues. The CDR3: CASSNPYLAGASGEQYF. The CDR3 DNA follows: TGTGCCAGCAGCAACCCGTACTTAGCGGGTGCTTCGGGCGAGCAGTACTTC.

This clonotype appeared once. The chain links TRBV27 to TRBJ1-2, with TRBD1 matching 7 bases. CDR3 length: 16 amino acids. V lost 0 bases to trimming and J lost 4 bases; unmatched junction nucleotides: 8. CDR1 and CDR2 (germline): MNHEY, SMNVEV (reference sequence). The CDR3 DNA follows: TGTGCCAGCAGTTTATCTGGACAGGAGGACTTCTATGGCTACACCTTC. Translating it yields CASSLSGQEDFYGYTF.

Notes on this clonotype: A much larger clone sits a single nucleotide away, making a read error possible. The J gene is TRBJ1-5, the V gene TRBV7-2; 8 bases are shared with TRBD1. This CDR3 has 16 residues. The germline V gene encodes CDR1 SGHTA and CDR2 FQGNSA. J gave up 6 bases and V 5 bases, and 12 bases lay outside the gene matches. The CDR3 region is CASSLQTGDTTQPQHF. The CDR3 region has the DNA TGTGCCAGCAGCCTACAGACAGGGGACACCACTCAGCCCCAGCATTTT. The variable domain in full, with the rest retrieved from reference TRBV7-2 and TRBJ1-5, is GAGVSQSPSNKVTEKGKDVELRCDPISGHTALYWYRQSLGQGLEFLIYFQGNSAPDKSGLPSDRFSAERTGGSVSTLTIQRTQQEDSAVYLCASSLQTGDTTQPQHFGDGTRLSIL.

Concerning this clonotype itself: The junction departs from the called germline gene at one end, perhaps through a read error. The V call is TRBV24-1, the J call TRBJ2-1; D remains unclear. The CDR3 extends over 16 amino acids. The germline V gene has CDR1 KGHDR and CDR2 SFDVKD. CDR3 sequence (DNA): TGTGCCACCAGTGAAAGCCGGGCGGCCACCTACAATGGGCAGTTCTTC. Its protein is CATSESRAATYNGQFF.

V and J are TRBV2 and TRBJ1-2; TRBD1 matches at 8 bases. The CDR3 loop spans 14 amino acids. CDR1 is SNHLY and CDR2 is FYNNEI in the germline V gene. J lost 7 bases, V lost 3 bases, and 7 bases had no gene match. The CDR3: CASSDAVRGLGYTF. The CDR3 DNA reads TGTGCCAGCAGTGACGCAGTCAGGGGGCTTGGCTACACCTTC. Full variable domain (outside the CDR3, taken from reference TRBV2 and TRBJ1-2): EPEVTQTPSHQVTQMGQEVILRCVPISNHLYFYWYRQILGQKVEFLVSFYNNEISEKSEIFDDQFSVERPDGSNFTLKIRSTKLEDSAMYFCASSDAVRGLGYTFGSGTRLTVV.

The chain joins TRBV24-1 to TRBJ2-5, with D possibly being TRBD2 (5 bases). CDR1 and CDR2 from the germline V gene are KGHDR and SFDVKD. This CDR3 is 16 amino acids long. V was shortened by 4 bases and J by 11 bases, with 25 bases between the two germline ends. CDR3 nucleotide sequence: TGTGCCACCAGTGAATCCACCGGGATTGACTACAATGAGCAGTACTTC. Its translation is CATSESTGIDYNEQYF.

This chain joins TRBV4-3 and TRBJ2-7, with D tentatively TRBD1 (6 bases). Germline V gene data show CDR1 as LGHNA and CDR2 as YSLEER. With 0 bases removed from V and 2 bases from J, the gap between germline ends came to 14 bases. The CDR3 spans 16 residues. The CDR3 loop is CASSQEAQGLTYEQYF. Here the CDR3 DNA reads TGCGCCAGCAGCCAAGAAGCACAGGGCTTGACCTACGAGCAGTACTTC.

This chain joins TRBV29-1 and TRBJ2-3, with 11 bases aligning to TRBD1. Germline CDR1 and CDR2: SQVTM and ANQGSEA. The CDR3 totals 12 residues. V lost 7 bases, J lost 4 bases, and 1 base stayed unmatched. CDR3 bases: TGCAGCGGGACAGGGGGCGCAGATACGCAGTATTTT. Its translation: CSGTGGADTQYF.

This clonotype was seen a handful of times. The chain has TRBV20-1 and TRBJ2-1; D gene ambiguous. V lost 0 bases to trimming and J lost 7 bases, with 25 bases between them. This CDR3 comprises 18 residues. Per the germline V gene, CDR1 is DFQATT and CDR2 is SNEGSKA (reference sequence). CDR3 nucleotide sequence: TGCAGTGCTAGAGATCGGACGAGGTGGGCTTGGTTTCGGAATGAGCAGTTCTTC. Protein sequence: CSARDRTRWAWFRNEQFF.

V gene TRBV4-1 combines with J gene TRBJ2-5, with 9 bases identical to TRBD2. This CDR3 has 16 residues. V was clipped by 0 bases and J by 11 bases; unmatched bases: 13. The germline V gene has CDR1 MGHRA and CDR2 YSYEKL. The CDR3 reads CASSQDRLAVYNEQYF. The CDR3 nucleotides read TGCGCCAGCAGCCAAGATAGACTAGCGGTTTACAATGAGCAGTACTTC.